The rows below give T cell receptor beta chains drawn from one sample of a study of CD8+ T cells in alopecia areata. Sequencing was performed with immunoSEQ multiplex PCR; in TCRdb, only in-frame clones are kept and a portion is missing. The repertoire holds fewer than 250,000 clones, with about 60% as singletons. The specimen comprised CD4+ T cells sorted from blood, sampled at week 0. These receptors all come from a human donor with alopecia areata. Both conserved end residues are part of each CDR3.

j_call | v_call | cdr3_aa
TRBJ2-7 | TRBV5-1 | CASSVKFRDRKSYEQYF
TRBJ2-1 | TRBV29-1 | CSVDNIGPLYNEQFF
TRBJ2-1 | TRBV5-6 | CASSGQGGHNEQFF
TRBJ2-7 | TRBV7-3 | CASSPAAHRGTYEQYF
TRBJ2-4 | TRBV2 | CASTRQTGRSEIAKNIQYF
TRBJ1-1 | TRBV29-1 | CSVGLGLLNTEAFF
TRBJ2-3 | TRBV7-3 | CASSIGAGGPRDTQYF
TRBJ1-2 | TRBV7-6 | CASSSNSVNYGYTF
TRBJ1-6 | TRBV27 | CASSLGEGKTLSLHF
TRBJ2-7 | TRBV7-9 | CASSLAGGPDEQYF
TRBJ1-5 | TRBV30 | CAWSVQTGQPQHF
TRBJ2-7 | TRBV30 | CAWSKTPASEQYF
TRBJ2-1 | TRBV7-9 | CASTPLGPQQFF
TRBJ2-1 | TRBV7-9 | CASSWGRGGAKRDEQFF
TRBJ2-5 | TRBV11-2 | CASSLSMGQTQETQYF
TRBJ1-4 | TRBV5-1 | CASSIGLIHEKLFF
TRBJ1-2 | TRBV13 | CASSWGYGYTF
TRBJ2-1 | TRBV7-3 | CASSLTGTPYNEQFF
TRBJ2-3 | TRBV9 | CASSVGLAGGPGTDTQYF
TRBJ1-2 | TRBV4-1 | CASSPGQGNYGYTF
TRBJ2-7 | TRBV6-1 | CASSISGGHSYEQYF
TRBJ1-3 | TRBV6-6 | CASSYGQLLSGNTIYF
TRBJ2-7 | TRBV5-1 | CASSAFVPAAISYEQYF
TRBJ2-3 | TRBV30 | CAWSAGQDTQYF
TRBJ1-1 | TRBV29-1 | CSVHDTGWNTEAFF
TRBJ2-7 | TRBV29-1 | CSVGQRDRVFYEQYF
TRBJ2-1 | TRBV29-1 | CSVEDLRNNEQFF
TRBJ2-7 | TRBV29-1 | CSVASGDYEQYF
TRBJ2-1 | TRBV30 | CAWSVMGGNEQFF
TRBJ1-2 | TRBV4-2 | CASSQEDRGGYGYTF
TRBJ1-6 | TRBV29-1 | CSVGEAYNSPLHF
TRBJ1-2 | TRBV30 | CAWNRLRGADYGYTF
TRBJ2-7 | TRBV6-1 | CASRRAVTNYEQYF
TRBJ2-7 | TRBV25-1 | CASSPHSYEQYF
TRBJ2-2 | TRBV5-4 | CASSLAAVDGELFF
TRBJ2-1 | TRBV10-3 | CAISEISYNEQFF
TRBJ2-7 | TRBV2 | CASSGGQPYEQYF
TRBJ2-7 | TRBV2 | CASRRYEQYF
TRBJ1-5 | TRBV30 | CAWSWGGQPQHF
TRBJ1-4 | TRBV6-6 | CAVGNEKLFF
TRBJ1-2 | TRBV11-2 | CASSRDRTGQGYTF
TRBJ2-5 | TRBV7-9 | CASRKAGGYQETQYF
TRBJ1-2 | TRBV15 | CATSRDWSRGHGYTF
TRBJ2-4 | TRBV23-1 | CASSLTGIQYF
TRBJ2-2 | TRBV25-1 | CASSQGLPFNTGELFF
TRBJ2-7 | TRBV5-1 | CASSVEGAGQYF
TRBJ2-5 | TRBV5-8 | CASSLRLAGQETQYF
TRBJ1-2 | TRBV11-2 | CASSFHRGRGSYGYTF
TRBJ1-2 | TRBV15 | CATSRAGGGYTF
TRBJ2-1 | TRBV13 | CASSLGSGNNEQFF
TRBJ2-1 | TRBV5-6 | CASSLGQGMYNEQFF
TRBJ1-2 | TRBV29-1 | CALQWGDGYTF
TRBJ1-1 | TRBV5-1 | CASSPGTGGEAFF
TRBJ1-2 | TRBV18 | CASSPGTGSYGYTF
TRBJ2-3 | TRBV30 | CAWSVGLAGGDTQYF
TRBJ2-7 | TRBV10-2 | CASTGQGRREQYF
TRBJ2-7 | TRBV2 | CATRQGSSEQYF
TRBJ1-2 | TRBV15 | CATSREGAKAYGYTF